The 13 T cell receptor beta chains given below trace back to one sample, sequenced in a study of T-cell reconstitution after alpha-beta-depleted transplantation in children. A TCRbeta library incorporating unique molecular identifiers was prepared. TCRdb processed the PCR reads anew with MiXCR; each CDR3 protein has one entry. The sample shows about 540,000 distinct CDR3 sequences, about 18% of them seen only once. The sequenced sample was PBMCs from the stem cell graft donor, obtained from the stem cell graft. Every receptor here comes from a human donor who donated a stem cell graft to a child with acute lymphoblastic leukemia.

There are a few counts of this clonotype. The rearrangement joins TRBV12-3 or TRBV12-4 to TRBJ2-7; tentative D call: TRBD2 (6 bases). The CDR3 is 16 amino acids. The ends were cut back, 5 bases at V and 4 bases at J, with 21 bases in the middle. CDR3 region: CASSDIRELALYEQYF. CDR3 coding DNA: TGTGCCAGCAGTGATATTAGGGAACTAGCCCTTTACGAGCAGTACTTC.

This clonotype appeared a few times. J is TRBJ1-1 and V is TRBV12-5, with 7 bases lining up with TRBD1. Germline CDR1 is LGHNT and CDR2 is FRNRAP. CDR3 length equals 14 residues. Losses at the gene ends were 1 base for V and 4 bases for J; bases not matched to a gene: 3. The CDR3 DNA reads as TGTGCTAGTGGTTTGGGACAGGGTGTCACTGAAGCTTTCTTT. It yields the protein CASGLGQGVTEAFF.

A few counts support this clonotype. The chain employs TRBV24-1 and TRBJ1-5; unclear D gene. Germline CDR1 is KGHDR and CDR2 is SFDVKD. Trimming took off 4 bases at V and 5 bases at J, with 5 bases between the two ends. The CDR3 is 12 amino acids. The CDR3 loop is CATSELYQPQHF. The CDR3 DNA sequence: TGTGCCACCAGTGAGCTCTATCAGCCCCAGCATTTT.

The V call is TRBV4-1, the J call TRBJ2-1; 10 bases line up with TRBD2. Trimming at V came to 4 bases and at J to 7 bases, leaving 10 bases not matched to a gene. Germline CDR1 reads MGHRA; CDR2 reads YSYEKL. This CDR3 has 16 residues. The DNA of the CDR3 is TGCGCCAGCAGCCGGCTACTAGCGGGAATGGGGAATGAGCAGTTCTTC. This gives the protein CASSRLLAGMGNEQFF.

The V gene is TRBV9, the J gene TRBJ2-7; D gene uncertain. Germline CDR1 SGDLS, CDR2 YYNGEE. The germline V and J ends were trimmed by 4 bases and 5 bases, with 10 bases remaining between them. The CDR3 contains 12 residues. The CDR3: CASSPRLNEQYF. In DNA form, the CDR3 reads TGTGCCAGCAGCCCCCGACTGAACGAGCAGTACTTC.

This clonotype was counted only a few times. The chain carries TRBV6-5 and TRBJ1-1, with TRBD1 as a possible D gene (5 bases). The germline V gene has CDR1 MNHEY and CDR2 SVGAGI. The CDR3 has 16 amino acids. The V gene lost 4 bases and the J gene lost 4 bases, with 19 bases spanning the gap. This CDR3 is CASSSRDVRASTEAFF. CDR3 nucleotides: TGTGCCAGCAGTTCCCGCGATGTCAGGGCCAGCACTGAAGCTTTCTTT.

This clonotype was detected many times. The chain is built from TRBV7-9 and TRBJ1-4, with 8 bases matching TRBD1. The CDR3 runs to 16 residues. Germline lookup yields CDR1 SEHNR and CDR2 FQNEAQ (reference sequence). CDR3 nucleotide sequence: TGTGCTGTTGTTACCGGGACAGGCGCAACTAATGAAAAACTGTTTTTT. Its protein product is CAVVTGTGATNEKLFF.

The V gene is TRBV6-5, the J gene TRBJ2-2; D is unresolved. The CDR3 loop spans 14 amino acids. Between the trimmed V and J ends, which lost 2 bases and 1 base, there was a span of 5 bases. CDR1 is MNHEY, CDR2 SVGAGI, per germline. CDR3 DNA: TGTGCCAGCAGTTACGGAGTGAACACCGGGGAGCTGTTTTTT. Translating gives CASSYGVNTGELFF.

This clonotype was seen a few times. The chain combines TRBV11-1 with TRBJ2-6; 7 nucleotides line up with TRBD2. V lost 0 bases and J lost 4; bases outside the gene matches: 9. The CDR3 contains 18 residues. Germline CDR1 and CDR2: SGHAT and FQDESV (reference sequence). The CDR3 DNA sequence: TGTGCCAGCAGCTTAGCGGCGTATCGGGGGGACGGGGCCAACGTCCTGACTTTC. Encoded protein: CASSLAAYRGDGANVLTF. Together with reference TRBV11-1 and TRBJ2-6, the CDR3 gives the full variable domain: EAEVAQSPRYKITEKSQAVAFWCDPISGHATLYWYRQILGQGPELLVQFQDESVVDDSQLPKDRFSAERLKGVDSTLKIQPAELGDSAMYLCASSLAAYRGDGANVLTFGAGSRLTVL.

The V gene is TRBV15, the J gene TRBJ2-3, with 11 bases aligning to TRBD2. The CDR3 consists of 15 residues. Trimming cost V 3 bases and J 1 base; bases outside gene matches: 0. Germline V gene sequence: CDR1 LNHNV, CDR2 YYDKDF (reference sequence). CDR3 sequence reads: CATSRTSGGTDTQYF. Written as DNA, the CDR3 is TGTGCCACCAGCAGGACTAGCGGGGGCACAGATACGCAGTATTTT.

The chain couples TRBV6-1 to TRBJ2-4; TRBD2 is a possible D gene (6 bases). The CDR3 covers 15 residues. CDR1 and CDR2 (germline): MNHNS, SASEGT. V was pared by 2 bases and J by 1 base, with 9 bases between. The CDR3 DNA reads as TGTGCCAGCAGTGAACGGGAGTTTGCCAAAAACATTCAGTACTTC. Protein: CASSEREFAKNIQYF.

The chain recombines TRBV6-5 with TRBJ1-2, with 8 positions matching TRBD1. This CDR3 region has 14 residues. The ends lost 5 bases at V and 6 bases at J; junction bases unmatched: 8. The germline V gene has CDR1 MNHEY and CDR2 SVGAGI. This chain's CDR3 is CASSLTGVGNGYTF. The CDR3 nucleotides are TGTGCCAGCAGTCTGACAGGGGTGGGAAATGGCTACACCTTC.

The V gene is TRBV5-1, the J gene TRBJ1-6, with TRBD1 matching 7 bases. Trimming cost V 4 bases and J 7 bases; bases outside gene matches: 8. The CDR3 spans 15 residues. The germline gives CDR1 SGHRS, CDR2 YFSETQ. CDR3 nucleotides: TGCGCCAGCAGCAGCGGGGACAGACGGAATTCACCCCTCCACTTT. As protein: CASSSGDRRNSPLHF. The complete variable domain, with remaining parts taken from reference TRBV5-1 and TRBJ1-6, reads KAGVTQTPRYLIKTRGQQVTLSCSPISGHRSVSWYQQTPGQGLQFLFEYFSETQRNKGNFPGRFSGRQFSNSRSEMNVSTLELGDSALYLCASSSGDRRNSPLHFGNGTRLTVT.